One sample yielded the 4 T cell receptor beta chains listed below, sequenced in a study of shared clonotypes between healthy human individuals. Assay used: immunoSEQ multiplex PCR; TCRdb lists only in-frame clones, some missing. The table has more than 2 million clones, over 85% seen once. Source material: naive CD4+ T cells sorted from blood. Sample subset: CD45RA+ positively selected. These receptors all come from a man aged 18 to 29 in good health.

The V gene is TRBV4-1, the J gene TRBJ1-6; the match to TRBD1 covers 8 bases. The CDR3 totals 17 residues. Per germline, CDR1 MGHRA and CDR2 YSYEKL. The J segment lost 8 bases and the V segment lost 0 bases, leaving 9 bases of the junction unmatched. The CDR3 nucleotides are TGCGCCAGCAGCCAAGAAAGGACAGGGCCCGTGGATTCACCCCTCCACTTT. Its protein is CASSQERTGPVDSPLHF.

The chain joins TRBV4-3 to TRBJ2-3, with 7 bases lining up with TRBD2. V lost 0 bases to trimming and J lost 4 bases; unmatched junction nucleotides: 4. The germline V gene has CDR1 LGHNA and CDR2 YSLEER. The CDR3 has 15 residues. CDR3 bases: TGCGCCAGCAGCCAAGAAGGACTAGTCTCAGATACGCAGTATTTT. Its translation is CASSQEGLVSDTQYF.

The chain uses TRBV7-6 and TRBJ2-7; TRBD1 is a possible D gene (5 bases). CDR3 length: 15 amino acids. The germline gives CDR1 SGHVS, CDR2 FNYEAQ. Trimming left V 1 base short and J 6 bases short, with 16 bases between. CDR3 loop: CASSLVPNQGSEQYF. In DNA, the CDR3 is TGTGCCAGCAGCTTAGTTCCCAATCAGGGCTCCGAGCAGTACTTC. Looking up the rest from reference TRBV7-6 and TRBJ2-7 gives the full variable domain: GAGVSQSPRYKVTKRGQDVALRCDPISGHVSLYWYRQALGQGPEFLTYFNYEAQQDKSGLPNDRFSAERPEGSISTLTIQRTEQRDSAMYRCASSLVPNQGSEQYFGPGTRLTVT.

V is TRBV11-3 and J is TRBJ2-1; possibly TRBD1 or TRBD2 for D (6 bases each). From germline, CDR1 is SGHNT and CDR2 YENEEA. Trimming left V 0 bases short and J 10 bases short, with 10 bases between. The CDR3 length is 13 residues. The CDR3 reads CASSLDGGTEQFF. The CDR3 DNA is TGTGCCAGCAGCTTAGATGGCGGGACAGAGCAGTTCTTC.